This TCR beta chain was found in a study of shared clonotypes between healthy human individuals (dated by TCRdb to about 2020). Background for the entire study: The cohort included a few men and a couple of women between 18 and 49 years of age. For each donor, CD4 naive and CD4 memory were each run on three plates, CD8 naive on two plates, and CD8 memory on one plate. To estimate repertoire size and how much clonotype sharing occurs between individuals, the study deeply sequenced the blood TCR repertoires of about five healthy adults. Different laboratories and diverse techniques were used to prepare libraries and sequence TCR repertoires, to increase sequencing depth and limit assay-specific biases. Per donor, leukapheresis produced somewhere between about 0.94 and 9 billion PBMCs.

Beyond this particular receptor, the publication reports: When several donors were compared, the shared fraction of clonotypes was 5% to 6.5% for naive CD4, roughly 3.3% for naive CD8, 2% to 2.5% for memory CD4, and 0.4% for memory CD8. Rarefaction of sorted-subset datasets indicated incomplete sequencing despite the large sequencing depth. Clonotypes shared by all four sorted-subset donors showed higher generation probabilities than non-shared clonotypes. Based on pairwise subsampling, the degree of clonotype sharing among donors was expected to be affected by sequencing depth. Sampling was restricted to blood, and TCR repertoires in tissue are likely to differ from TCR repertoires in blood. Larger estimated clonotype richness was generally found for naive subsets than for memory subsets. The genetic and exposure-history diversity represented was limited by the small number of donors.

Using the deep immunoSEQ assay, TCR CDR3 regions were amplified from genomic DNA by multiplex PCR. For each cell subset, the extracted genomic DNA was distributed evenly across all wells of several immunoSEQ 96-well plates, and each plate served as one replicate. Each replicate PCR for sorted subsets received around 200 ng genomic DNA, equal to tens of thousands of T cell genomes. The purified libraries were quantified using a Qubit 3.0 fluorometer, sized with a Bioanalyzer 2100, and then quantified again using the KAPA Library Quantification kit. Every immunoSEQ 96-well plate was sequenced on a separate single-read 150-cycle Illumina NextSeq 550 flow cell. Per the original workflow: The immunoSEQ output contained only junctional sequences without quality scores, so filtering could not match that applied to full-length reads. Sequences were annotated with PyIR, a Python wrapper for IgBLAST v1.9, and V/J genes and CDR3 were assigned using IMGT germline references. Any read was removed if the V/J assignment was weak (E-value above 1e-6), the CDR3 was missing, or the read contained stop codons, out-of-frame junctions, or ambiguous translated residues. A V3J clonotype was defined by an identical inferred V gene, J gene, and CDR3 amino acid sequence. Percentage overlap between repertoires was computed as shared unique clonotypes divided by the size of the smaller repertoire. Repertoire richness was assessed with RTK rarefaction, the Chao1 estimator, and Recon v2.1 estimates of unobserved clonotypes. Generation probabilities for all TCRbeta clonotypes obtained by the gDNA method from a few donors were computed using OLGA. TCRdb retrieved this table from immuneACCESS and kept in-frame rearrangements only. Not all clones are present; in checked studies, unresolved V genes account for under half, and no reason is known for the remainder. V, J and clone size are those of that table, while D and trimming were read from the DNA. The sample table holds a few million clones, of which roughly 95% were seen once. The top ten constitute less than 0.15% of the sample.

The donors were healthy, HIV-negative adults who had no recently reported acute infections or vaccinations. Every donor was a Caucasian adult residing in Nashville, Tennessee, USA. Magnetic negative selection was used to enrich CD4+ T cells, after which naive cells were positively selected on CD45RA and the negative fraction became the memory subset. Blood was collected by leukapheresis, and PBMCs were isolated by Ficoll-Histopaque density gradient centrifugation and then cryopreserved in liquid nitrogen vapor phase. Purity and quantity of every magnetically sorted T cell population were checked by analytical flow cytometry. Genomic DNA was isolated from every sorted fraction and measured by UV absorbance on a Nanodrop 2000c. Turning to this clone: The specificity of this receptor is unknown. The input lacks base qualities; no much larger clone sits a single base away.

V is clipped by 3 bases and J by 4 bases, and the sequence between their germline boundaries is 16 bases long. Its CDR3 holds 16 amino acids, cysteine through phenylalanine. Only the CDR3 portion is preserved as DNA: 48 bases, with reading frame beginning at the first base. As encoded in the germline V gene, CDR1 is KGHSH while CDR2 is LQKENI. This receptor chain uses TRBV18 and TRBJ2-1; the D gene is possibly TRBD2, with 6 bases matching. The clonotype originates from a man younger than 35 in good health. The sequenced sample consisted of naive CD4+ T cells sorted from blood. The sample's cell subset or site label is to be understood as: CD45RA+ positively selected. The DNA sequence is as follows: TGTGCCAGCTCACCTCTCACCGGGAGTAGGTACAATGAGCAGTTCTTC. It is translated as CASSPLTGSRYNEQFF. Supplemented by the reference TRBV18 and TRBJ2-1 proteins around the CDR3, the complete variable domain is NAGVMQNPRHLVRRRGQEARLRCSPMKGHSHVYWYRQLPEEGLKFMVYLQKENIIDESGMPKERFSAEFPKEGPSILRIQQVVRGDSAAYFCASSPLTGSRYNEQFFGPGTRLTVL.